Listed below are T cell receptor beta chains from one sample, sequenced in a study of technical replicates of blood from a handful of donors. Libraries were prepared by immunoSEQ multiplex PCR; TCRdb keeps only in-frame clonotypes and omits some of them. The data hold about 100,000 clones, with roughly 95% observed a single time. The material sequenced was T cells isolated from PBMCs. The receptors originated from a human donor in good health. CDR3s include the opening cysteine and the closing phenylalanine or tryptophan. A D gene is named only where the DNA matches it firmly. Some rows mark clone size as missing; the rest say once, few, many or name a class of expanded clone.

J gene: TRBJ1-2
V gene: TRBV9
D gene: -
clone size: -
CDR3 protein: CASSVAVPAPGGYTF
CDR3 DNA: TGTGCCAGCAGCGTAGCCGTTCCAGCCCCGGGTGGCTACACCTTC

J gene: TRBJ2-5
V gene: TRBV11-3
D gene: TRBD1
clone size: once
CDR3 protein: CASSPRDRGHQTQYF
CDR3 DNA: TGTGCCAGCAGCCCCCGGGACAGGGGGCATCAGACCCAGTACTTC

J gene: TRBJ1-5
V gene: TRBV5-4
D gene: -
clone size: -
CDR3 protein: CASSSGGRSNQPQHF
CDR3 DNA: TGTGCCAGCAGCTCCGGGGGGAGGAGCAATCAGCCCCAGCATTTT

J gene: TRBJ2-1
V gene: TRBV9
D gene: TRBD2
clone size: -
CDR3 protein: CASSVGSGGNNEQFF
CDR3 DNA: TGTGCCAGCAGCGTAGGTAGCGGGGGGAACAATGAGCAGTTCTTC

J gene: TRBJ1-3
V gene: TRBV2
D gene: -
clone size: -
CDR3 protein: CASSGSGGNTIYF
CDR3 DNA: TGTGCCAGCAGTGGGTCGGGAGGAAACACCATATATTTT

J gene: TRBJ2-1
V gene: TRBV11-3
D gene: TRBD2
clone size: once
CDR3 protein: CASSVTSGSYNEQFF
CDR3 DNA: TGTGCCAGCAGCGTAACTAGCGGGTCCTACAATGAGCAGTTCTTC

J gene: TRBJ1-3
V gene: TRBV19
D gene: -
clone size: once
CDR3 protein: CASSIEPTGSSGNTIYF
CDR3 DNA: TGTGCCAGTAGTATAGAGCCCACCGGGAGCTCTGGAAACACCATATATTTT

J gene: TRBJ2-1
V gene: TRBV28
D gene: -
clone size: -
CDR3 protein: CASSLYDSLSYNEQFF
CDR3 DNA: TGTGCCAGCAGTTTATATGACAGCCTCTCCTACAATGAGCAGTTCTTC

J gene: TRBJ2-2
V gene: TRBV5-1
D gene: TRBD1
clone size: -
CDR3 protein: CASSPARRQGRTGELFF
CDR3 DNA: TGCGCCAGCAGCCCAGCAAGGAGACAGGGGCGAACCGGGGAGCTGTTTTTT

J gene: TRBJ1-5
V gene: TRBV25-1
D gene: TRBD1
clone size: -
CDR3 protein: CAAGAGGPCQPQHF
CDR3 DNA: TGTGCGGCAGGGGCAGGGGGCCCGTGTCAGCCCCAGCATTTT